A selection of T cell receptor beta chains follows, all from one sample in a study of shared clonotypes between healthy human individuals. The protocol was immunoSEQ multiplex PCR, while the TCRdb copy is restricted to in-frame clones and leaves out a portion. The table has 2 million or so clones, roughly 94% seen once. Sequenced sample: naive CD4+ T cells sorted from blood. These receptors were collected from a young man in good health. Each CDR3 is given with its conserved first and last residue.

j_gene: TRBJ1-2
v_gene: TRBV6-1
CDR3aa: CASSEAGTFYGYTF

j_gene: TRBJ2-5
v_gene: TRBV29-1
CDR3aa: CSVAGQGAGETQYF

j_gene: TRBJ1-6
v_gene: TRBV6-6
CDR3aa: CASSRGINSPLHF

j_gene: TRBJ1-2
v_gene: TRBV19
CDR3aa: CASRSANNYGYTF

j_gene: TRBJ2-7
v_gene: TRBV5-1
CDR3aa: CASSFPESSYEQYF

j_gene: TRBJ1-2
v_gene: TRBV6-5
CDR3aa: CASSYEANYGYTF

j_gene: TRBJ1-5
v_gene: TRBV7-8
CDR3aa: CASSLRTGLSNQPQHF

j_gene: TRBJ2-3
v_gene: TRBV18
CDR3aa: CASSPFNTDTQYF

j_gene: TRBJ2-3
v_gene: TRBV28
CDR3aa: CACSGSTDTQYF

j_gene: TRBJ1-6
v_gene: TRBV4-1
CDR3aa: CASSQIVHVNSPLHF

j_gene: TRBJ1-3
v_gene: TRBV5-8
CDR3aa: CASRQSGNTIYF

j_gene: TRBJ2-7
v_gene: TRBV6-1
CDR3aa: CASKFLDGSYEQYF

j_gene: TRBJ1-2
v_gene: TRBV10-3
CDR3aa: CAISARAPGGTNYGYTF

j_gene: TRBJ1-2
v_gene: TRBV5-1
CDR3aa: CASSLGATYGYTF

j_gene: TRBJ2-7
v_gene: TRBV5-1
CDR3aa: CASSPGPPYEQYF

j_gene: TRBJ1-4
v_gene: TRBV7-9
CDR3aa: CASSRWDRGNEKLFF

j_gene: TRBJ2-7
v_gene: TRBV9
CDR3aa: CASSVGTGVYEQYF

j_gene: TRBJ1-2
v_gene: TRBV5-4
CDR3aa: CASSLWDRGFYGYTF

j_gene: TRBJ2-3
v_gene: TRBV5-1
CDR3aa: CASSVAVSTDTQYF

j_gene: TRBJ2-1
v_gene: TRBV27
CDR3aa: CASSLSAGLNEQFF

j_gene: TRBJ2-1
v_gene: TRBV30
CDR3aa: CAFGTSGRSKFF

j_gene: TRBJ1-3
v_gene: TRBV10-3
CDR3aa: CAISDRGSGNTIYF

j_gene: TRBJ1-2
v_gene: TRBV11-2
CDR3aa: CASSLDLRGGGYTF

j_gene: TRBJ1-2
v_gene: TRBV10-3
CDR3aa: CAISDSLGRYYGYTF

j_gene: TRBJ1-2
v_gene: TRBV6-5
CDR3aa: CASGGQVAGYTF

j_gene: TRBJ2-4
v_gene: TRBV29-1
CDR3aa: CSGATGAPVIQYF

j_gene: TRBJ2-2
v_gene: TRBV6-5
CDR3aa: CASSLAGTSGTGELFF

j_gene: TRBJ2-7
v_gene: TRBV7-9
CDR3aa: CANTPGDRVDPSSYEQYF

j_gene: TRBJ1-5
v_gene: TRBV6-5
CDR3aa: CASSPDRYQPQHF

j_gene: TRBJ2-7
v_gene: TRBV5-1
CDR3aa: CASSLARTSGQNYEQYF

j_gene: TRBJ1-5
v_gene: TRBV5-1
CDR3aa: CASSLGPESNQPQHF

j_gene: TRBJ1-5
v_gene: TRBV6-5
CDR3aa: CASRKTGGWQPQHF

j_gene: TRBJ2-2
v_gene: TRBV6-1
CDR3aa: CASSDKAFTGELFF

j_gene: NA
v_gene: TRBV9
CDR3aa: CASSPRTDSYEQYF

j_gene: TRBJ2-6
v_gene: TRBV30
CDR3aa: CAWRTGFSGANVLTF

j_gene: TRBJ1-1
v_gene: TRBV28
CDR3aa: CASSLLPGTGGATEAFF

j_gene: TRBJ2-7
v_gene: TRBV5-6
CDR3aa: CASSRTGSSSYEQYF

j_gene: TRBJ2-2
v_gene: TRBV2
CDR3aa: CASSGTGANTGELFF

j_gene: TRBJ2-7
v_gene: TRBV7-9
CDR3aa: CASSLAAYEQYF

j_gene: TRBJ2-5
v_gene: TRBV6-6
CDR3aa: CASSYAGTSETQYF

j_gene: TRBJ2-7
v_gene: TRBV6-5
CDR3aa: CASSSPALYEQYF

j_gene: TRBJ2-7
v_gene: TRBV7-8
CDR3aa: CASSLEIPRQYF

j_gene: TRBJ2-1
v_gene: TRBV5-1
CDR3aa: CASSPGGAGNNEQFF

j_gene: TRBJ2-3
v_gene: TRBV18
CDR3aa: CASSQGQGLDTQYF

j_gene: TRBJ1-2
v_gene: TRBV5-1
CDR3aa: CASSFGGTGVGNYGYTF

j_gene: TRBJ2-5
v_gene: TRBV18
CDR3aa: CASSPNTAQETQYF

j_gene: TRBJ1-2
v_gene: TRBV28
CDR3aa: CASRSGTGGKGYTF

j_gene: TRBJ1-2
v_gene: TRBV12-5
CDR3aa: CASGPAGGAQGGYTF

j_gene: TRBJ1-1
v_gene: TRBV28
CDR3aa: CASRSGTGVSEAFF

j_gene: TRBJ1-1
v_gene: TRBV4-1
CDR3aa: CASSQESLLEAFF